This TCR beta chain derives from a study of shared clonotypes between healthy human individuals. The donor population consisted of healthy HIV-negative adults with no recent acute infections or vaccinations. Germline trimming cut 3 bases from V and 2 bases from J; bases unmatched to any gene: 11. The CDR3 loop spans 16 amino acids. In germline, CDR1 is SGHKS, CDR2 YYEKEE (reference sequence). The genomic DNA of each subset was split evenly across several immunoSEQ plates. Original data processing: Filtering was not the same, since immunoSEQ gave junction-only sequences without quality scores. The repertoire was sequenced with immunoSEQ multiplex PCR; TCRdb's copy has only in-frame clones and lacks some. V, J and clone size are those of that table, while D and trimming were read from the DNA. This table holds approximately 500,000 clones, 79% found once.

The sample taken for sequencing was PBMCs. J is TRBJ2-7 and V is TRBV5-5; 7 nucleotides align to TRBD1. The source of this sequence is a woman between 35 and 50 years old in good health. Some clones in this sample may be carry-over from other donors' samples. The CDR3 DNA is TGTGCCAGCAGCTCGAGTACAGGGGCCCTAGCCTACGAGCAGTACTTC. Amino acids: CASSSSTGALAYEQYF.